One sample yielded the 25 T cell receptor beta chains listed below, sequenced in a study of T cells after yellow fever vaccination. One entry per CDR3 protein results from TCRdb running MiXCR on the 5' RACE reads. Here the sample spans 300,000 to 400,000 distinct CDR3 sequences, 7.5% to 9% being singletons. The input for sequencing was PBMCs, taken on the day of the first yellow fever vaccination. The receptors here all came from a man aged 18 to 30 who received the YFV17D yellow fever vaccine.

This clonotype came up many times. V and J are TRBV20-1 and TRBJ2-3, with D perhaps matching TRBD2 (5 bases). V lost 7 bases and J lost 4, with 15 bases in between. The CDR3 is made up of 13 amino acids. Germline CDR1 reads DFQATT; CDR2 reads SNEGSKA (reference sequence). The CDR3 sequence: CSVAGSLADTQYF. The CDR3 DNA sequence: TGCAGTGTCGCAGGTTCACTAGCAGATACGCAGTATTTT.

This clonotype was detected a few times. The chain carries TRBV5-1 and TRBJ1-1, with no clear D. This CDR3 region has 15 residues. With 0 bases removed from V and 4 bases from J, the gap between germline ends came to 13 bases. Germline-derived CDR1 and CDR2 are SGHRS and YFSETQ. The CDR3 reads CASSLDPFGGTEAFF. In DNA, the CDR3 is TGCGCCAGCAGCTTGGATCCTTTCGGCGGCACTGAAGCTTTCTTT.

This clonotype was observed a handful of times. This chain links TRBV21-1 with TRBJ1-3. TRBV21-1 is reported as a pseudogene. The CDR3 runs 12 residues. The DNA of the CDR3 is TGTGCCAGCAGCACCTTCGGAAACACCATATATTTT. It yields the protein CASSTFGNTIYF.

The V gene is TRBV12-3 or TRBV12-4, the J gene TRBJ2-3; no definite D call. CDR3 length: 12 amino acids. With 3 bases removed from V and 14 bases from J, the gap between germline ends came to 15 bases. DNA for the CDR3: TGTGCCAGCAGTTTGGTCTCTAGAACTCGGTATTTT. Translated, it gives CASSLVSRTRYF.

This clonotype has ten or more counts. This sequence joins TRBV12-3 or TRBV12-4 and TRBJ1-1, with 7 bases that match TRBD1. V shed 3 bases and J 5 bases; nucleotides not matched to a gene: 6. The CDR3 length is 14 residues. CDR3 protein: CASSLRGLGTEAFF. CDR3 bases: TGTGCCAGCAGTTTGAGGGGGCTGGGGACTGAAGCTTTCTTT.

This clonotype came up a few times. In DNA form, the CDR3 reads TGTGCCAGCAGCTTAGGGACAGGCGGTAGTGAACAGTACGTC. Its protein product is CASSLGTGGSEQYV. The chain couples TRBV11-2 to TRBJ2-7, with 7 bases that match TRBD1. Germline CDR1 SGHAT, CDR2 FQNNGV. This CDR3 region has 14 residues. Losses at the gene ends were 1 base for V and 10 bases for J; bases not matched to a gene: 10.

The chain is built from TRBV2 and TRBJ2-7; D is possibly TRBD1 (6 bases). CDR1 and CDR2 (germline): SNHLY, FYNNEI. The V and J ends lost 2 bases and 3 bases respectively, with 11 bases between them. The CDR3 consists of 14 residues. The CDR3 DNA reads as TGTGCCAGCAGTGAAAGATTGGACAGCTACGAGCAGTACGTC. Amino acids: CASSERLDSYEQYV.

V gene TRBV6-5 combines with J gene TRBJ2-7, with TRBD1 matching 9 bases. This CDR3 is 16 amino acids long. The V gene's germline CDR1 is MNHEY and CDR2 SVGAGI. V dropped 2 bases and J dropped 2; count of bases not matched to a gene: 7. DNA for the CDR3: TGTGCCAGCAGTTACATCGGACAGGGGTCAGCCTACGAGCAGTACGTC. As protein: CASSYIGQGSAYEQYV.

This clonotype was detected many times. V gene TRBV29-1 combines with J gene TRBJ2-1; TRBD1 matches at 8 bases. The CDR3 sequence is 16 residues long. Germline V gene data show CDR1 as SQVTM and CDR2 as ANQGSEA. V shed 5 bases, J shed 7 bases, and the junction held 16 bases outside the gene matches. Here the CDR3 DNA reads TGCAGCGTTTACGGCCCTCAGGGGGCCGGGGTAAATGAGCAGTTCTTC. Encoded protein: CSVYGPQGAGVNEQFF.

This clonotype was seen a handful of times. DNA of the CDR3: TGTGCCTGGAGCGGGGCCTCTGGAAACACCATATATTTT. Translating gives CAWSGASGNTIYF. This sequence joins TRBV30 and TRBJ1-3, with a tentative D call TRBD1 (5 bases). The ends were cut back, 3 bases at V and 0 bases at J, with 6 bases in the middle. The CDR3 length is 13 residues. CDR1 is GTSNPN and CDR2 is SVGIG in the germline V gene (reference sequence). The complete variable domain, with remaining parts taken from reference TRBV30 and TRBJ1-3, reads SQTIHQWPATLVQPVGSPLSLECTVEGTSNPNLYWYRQAAGRGLQLLFYSVGIGQISSEVPQNLSASRPQDRQFILSSKKLLLSDSGFYLCAWSGASGNTIYFGEGSWLTVV.

This clonotype has a count of ten or more. V usage is TRBV24-1 and J usage is TRBJ2-7; D may be TRBD1 (5 bases). CDR3 size: 17 residues. V dropped 0 bases and J dropped 2 bases, with 16 bases sitting between them. Germline-derived CDR1 and CDR2 are KGHDR and SFDVKD. The CDR3 DNA reads TGTGCCACCAGTGATTTGCCGGGTTGTACAGGAACCTACGAGCAGTACGTC. Translating gives CATSDLPGCTGTYEQYV.

The gene calls are TRBV28 and TRBJ2-2; the match to TRBD2 covers 7 bases. From germline, CDR1 is MDHEN and CDR2 SYDVKM. After removal of 6 bases from V and 5 bases from J, the junction contained 9 bases not matched to a gene. This CDR3 comprises 15 residues. This chain's CDR3 is CASSSIGGWTGELFF. CDR3 nucleotide sequence: TGTGCCAGCAGCTCCATCGGGGGGTGGACCGGGGAGCTGTTTTTT.

This clonotype has only a few counts. The CDR3 bases are TGTGCCATCAGTTTGGGGGCCGGGGGCTACACCTTC. Protein: CAISLGAGGYTF. The chain links TRBV10-3 to TRBJ1-2, with D possibly TRBD1 on 6 matching bases. The length of the CDR3 is 12 residues. Per the germline V gene, CDR1 is ENHRY and CDR2 is SYGVKD. V was trimmed by 5 bases and J by 8 bases, leaving 12 bases between them.

This clonotype occurred many times. CDR3 in amino acids: CASSQQTGNEQFF. The DNA for the CDR3 is TGCGCCAGCAGCCAACAGACTGGCAATGAGCAGTTCTTC. The gene calls are TRBV5-1 and TRBJ2-1, with D hard to call. V was shortened by 4 bases and J by 6 bases, with 11 bases between the two germline ends. Looked up from germline, CDR1 is SGHRS and CDR2 is YFSETQ. This CDR3 comprises 13 residues.

At least ten counts were recorded for this clonotype. The chain combines TRBV6-1 with TRBJ1-5; 7 nucleotides align to TRBD1. Germline values: CDR1 MNHNS, CDR2 SASEGT. The junction had 2 bases not matched to a gene; V was cut back by 5 bases and J by 4 bases. This CDR3 is built from 13 residues. DNA for the CDR3: TGTGCCAGCAGTCAGGGGGGGAATCAGCCCCAGCATTTT. Protein product: CASSQGGNQPQHF.

The table lists this clonotype with a few counts. The chain combines TRBV6-4 with TRBJ1-3, with no clear D. This CDR3 is 18 amino acids long. CDR1 is MRHNA and CDR2 is SNTAGT in the germline V gene. Trimming took off 0 bases at V and 0 bases at J, with 15 bases between the two ends. The CDR3: CASSDSISPPTSGNTIYF. In nucleotides, the CDR3 is TGTGCCAGCAGTGACTCGATCTCTCCGCCAACCTCTGGAAACACCATATATTTT.

This clonotype was observed a few times. The gene calls are TRBV12-3 or TRBV12-4 and TRBJ1-6; D gene unclear. The V gene lost 3 bases and the J gene lost 7 bases, with 13 bases spanning the gap. The CDR3 is 15 residues long. The CDR3 DNA follows: TGTGCCAGCAGTTTGCGGGCGGGGAAAAATTCACCCCTCCACTTT. This sequence encodes CASSLRAGKNSPLHF.

This clonotype has a handful of counts. J is TRBJ2-7 and V is TRBV2; a possible D gene is TRBD2 (6 bases). CDR3 length: 13 amino acids. Germline V CDR1 and CDR2: SNHLY, FYNNEI. Trimming stripped 5 bases from V and 7 bases from J, with 15 bases between. As DNA, the CDR3 is TGTGCCAGCAGTAATGAGATGGGGGGAGAGCAGTACGTC. This codes for CASSNEMGGEQYV.

This clonotype has more than one count but fewer than ten. The chain employs TRBV4-3 and TRBJ1-2, with a weak D call TRBD1 (5 bases). Germline V gene sequence: CDR1 LGHNA, CDR2 YSLEER. This CDR3 has 14 residues. The V gene lost 0 bases and the J gene lost 7 bases, with 12 bases spanning the gap. The CDR3, as DNA: TGCGCCAGCAGCCAAGAGGTTGGAGGGGCTGGCTACACCTTC. Amino acid sequence: CASSQEVGGAGYTF.

In its sample, this clonotype was seen many times. The chain links TRBV3-1 to TRBJ2-3; 10 positions match TRBD2. Germline-derived CDR1 and CDR2 are LGHDT and YNNKEL (reference sequence). J lost 2 bases, V lost 1 base, and 6 bases had no gene match. The CDR3 contains 17 residues. The CDR3: CASSQGLAGGSTDTQYF. The CDR3 region has the DNA TGTGCCAGCAGCCAAGGGTTAGCGGGGGGTTCCACAGATACGCAGTATTTT.

This clonotype was seen many times. This chain uses TRBV19 with TRBJ1-4; no clear D gene. V was cut by 6 bases and J by 5 bases, with 10 bases left in between. Germline-derived CDR1 and CDR2 are LNHDA and SQIVND (reference sequence). This CDR3 comprises 13 residues. The CDR3 DNA reads TGTGCCAGTAGAGCCAGCTGGAATGAAAAACTGTTTTTT. Translating it yields CASRASWNEKLFF.

This clonotype was seen a single time. A much more abundant neighbour one base away suggests this may be a read error. The chain uses TRBV9 and TRBJ2-2, with TRBD1 identical over 11 bases. This CDR3 has 15 amino acids. In germline, CDR1 is SGDLS, CDR2 YYNGEE. J gave up 4 bases and V 4 bases, and 3 bases lay outside the gene matches. In DNA form, the CDR3 reads TGTGCCAGCAGCCTCGGACAGGGGGCCACCGGGGAGCTGTTTTTT. Amino acids: CASSLGQGATGELFF. The whole variable domain, remainder taken from reference TRBV9 and TRBJ2-2, is DSGVTQTPKHLITATGQRVTLRCSPRSGDLSVYWYQQSLDQGLQFLIQYYNGEERAKGNILERFSAQQFPDLHSELNLSSLELGDSALYFCASSLGQGATGELFFGEGSRLTVL.

The J gene is TRBJ1-2, the V gene TRBV5-1; 8 nucleotides line up with TRBD1. CDR1 and CDR2 (germline): SGHRS, YFSETQ. CDR3 length: 16 amino acids. The V segment lost 9 bases and the J segment 6 bases; nucleotides outside the gene matches: 19. This CDR3 is CATRLTGDQKRDGYTF. CDR3 DNA: TGCGCCACCAGACTGACAGGGGATCAGAAAAGGGATGGCTACACCTTC.

This chain links TRBV7-9 with TRBJ2-2; the match to TRBD1 covers 8 bases. Germline lookup yields CDR1 SEHNR and CDR2 FQNEAQ (reference sequence). V gave up 5 bases and J gave up 0 bases; unmatched junction bases: 5. The CDR3 spans 16 residues. The CDR3 here is CASSDLDRANTGELFF. The CDR3 nucleotides read TGTGCCAGCAGCGATTTGGACAGGGCGAACACCGGGGAGCTGTTTTTT.

This chain joins TRBV5-4 and TRBJ1-2, with 7 bases lining up with TRBD1. The CDR3 runs to 14 residues. V gave up 6 bases and J gave up 4 bases; unmatched junction bases: 9. Germline V gene lookup returns CDR1 SGHNT and CDR2 YYREEE (reference sequence). This CDR3 reads CASTLGGQSYGYTF. The CDR3 DNA follows: TGTGCCAGCACCCTAGGGGGCCAGTCCTATGGCTACACCTTC.